This TCR beta chain came from a study of cytomegalovirus exposure and HLA in healthy donors. Looking at the study overall: Around 86 million unique TCRs, all from HLA-typed donors, were included in an early release of the data.

13 Jbeta primers and 60 Vbeta primers were used for the PCR. Repertoires were generated with immunoSEQ multiplex PCR, while TCRdb's copy carries only in-frame clones and drops some. The sample has roughly 100,000 clones, 65% to 85% seen once. The sample holds one count of this clone. Its specificity is not known. The germline CDR1 and CDR2 sequences are MGHRA and YSYEKL. V lost 1 base and J 0 bases, leaving 7 bases between the germline ends. The CDR3 loop spans 15 amino acids. Findings and caveats of the study: Earlier analysis found most TCR beta V segments productive about 90% or about 30% of the time. Of the V segments, some could not be distinguished, including TRBV6-2 and TRBV6-3, and were excluded. A later analysis linked a missense DCLRE1C variant to TCR beta V- and J-gene trimming.

The receptor's source is a man aged 50 or older in good health and CMV-seropositive. This chain links TRBV4-1 with TRBJ1-3; D gene ambiguous. Sequenced sample: PBMCs. The CDR3 coding sequence is TGCGCCAGCAGCCAAGGTTCGTTCTCTGGAAACACCATATATTTT. Translating it yields CASSQGSFSGNTIYF.